Shown below are 19 T cell receptor beta chains from a single sample sequenced in a study of a mutant IDH1 vaccine in newly diagnosed glioma (dated by TCRdb to the early 2020s). In the paper's terms, the time point label means: week 5, during vaccination. Every vaccine dose consisted of 300 ug of a 20-mer mutant IDH1 peptide in Montanide, administered subcutaneously together with topical imiquimod. The library was built by means of the immunoSEQ multiplex PCR assay. Sourced from immuneACCESS, this table was stored by TCRdb with only in-frame sequences that have V and J called. A share of the clones is absent; for the studies checked, an unresolved V gene accounts for under half, and the remainder has no known explanation. Present in this sample are nearly 55,000 clones, roughly four fifths of which were seen just once. More than 3% of the sample comes from the top ten. Their antigens remain unidentified.

Here the sequenced sample was PBMCs, taken from a glioma patient whose treatment included an IDH1 peptide vaccine. The receptors here all came from a man under 40 with glioma.

This clone was recorded only once. The CDR3 DNA sequence: TGTGCCAGCAGCTTTGGGGATGGGGGCGGCTATGGCTACACCTTC. As protein: CASSFGDGGGYGYTF. The rearrangement joins TRBV11-2 to TRBJ1-2, with D perhaps TRBD1 (6 bases). The germline CDR1 and CDR2 sequences are SGHAT and FQNNGV. Trimming removed 3 bases from V and 4 bases from J, with 15 bases in between. The CDR3 contains 15 residues.

The chain links TRBV6-1 to TRBJ1-4; 8 nucleotides match TRBD1. Germline V gene sequence: CDR1 MNHNS, CDR2 SASEGT. CDR3 size: 15 residues. The J segment lost 1 base and the V segment lost 4 bases, leaving 2 bases of the junction unmatched. The chain's CDR3 is CASSVQGGTNEKLFF. In DNA, the CDR3 is TGTGCCAGCAGTGTACAGGGGGGAACTAATGAAAAACTGTTTTTT.

This chain joins TRBV7-9 and TRBJ1-4, with D maybe TRBD1 (5 bases). Germline-derived CDR1 and CDR2 are SEHNR and FQNEAQ (reference sequence). V was pared by 0 bases and J by 7 bases, with 12 bases between. This CDR3 is 15 amino acids long. The CDR3 reads CASSLAAAQGEKLFF. CDR3 DNA: TGTGCCAGCAGCTTAGCGGCAGCGCAGGGTGAAAAACTGTTTTTT.

This clone was counted a few times. The chain combines TRBV27 with TRBJ2-5, with 9 bases lining up with TRBD1. In germline, CDR1 is MNHEY, CDR2 SMNVEV (reference sequence). The junction had 5 bases not matched to a gene; V was cut back by 5 bases and J by 4 bases. The CDR3 is 14 amino acids. The CDR3: CASSPGTGPETQYF. CDR3 DNA: TGTGCCAGCAGTCCGGGGACAGGGCCAGAGACCCAGTACTTC.

This chain connects TRBV7-8 to TRBJ2-1; tentatively, D is TRBD2 (5 bases). Germline CDR1 SGHVS, CDR2 FQNEAQ. V was clipped by 1 base and J by 12 bases, with 13 bases between them. There are 13 residues in the CDR3. CDR3 loop: CASSLDLTGGQFF. CDR3 bases: TGTGCCAGCAGCTTAGATCTCACCGGAGGGCAGTTCTTC.

This chain uses TRBV2 with TRBJ1-5, with 7 bases that match TRBD1. V lost 5 bases to trimming and J lost 3 bases; unmatched junction nucleotides: 4. Looked up from germline, CDR1 is SNHLY and CDR2 is FYNNEI. The CDR3 has 14 amino acids. CDR3 sequence reads: CASSRTGSNQPQHF. Here the CDR3 DNA reads TGTGCCAGCAGTAGGACAGGCTCCAATCAGCCCCAGCATTTT.

V and J are TRBV6-7 and TRBJ1-6; no firm D call. TRBV6-7 carries the ORF label, with uncertain function. V lost 10 bases and J lost 7, with 23 bases in between. This CDR3 has 16 residues. The CDR3, as DNA: TGTGCCATCTTTTCCCCCTACCGGACGGAAAATTCACCCCTCCACTTT. Its protein is CAIFSPYRTENSPLHF.

This chain connects TRBV28 to TRBJ2-5; 9 nucleotides agree with TRBD1. The J call may not be correct, given that the DNA end is closer to TRBJ2-7. The CDR3 covers 15 residues. CDR1 and CDR2 from the germline V gene are MDHEN and SYDVKM. The CDR3 DNA reads as TGTGCCAGCAGTTTAACGGGACAGGGTTCTTACGAGCAGTACTTC. Protein sequence: CASSLTGQGSYEQYF.

The chain combines TRBV4-1 with TRBJ1-2; the match to TRBD1 covers 7 bases. V trimming: 4 bases; J trimming: 2 bases; junction bases outside the gene matches: 7. This CDR3 region has 15 residues. CDR1 is MGHRA and CDR2 is YSYEKL in the germline V gene. DNA of the CDR3: TGCGCCAGCAGCCTCGGGACAGAAGGGAACTATGGCTACACCTTC. This encodes CASSLGTEGNYGYTF.

The chain recombines TRBV27 with TRBJ2-7, with 8 positions matching TRBD1. Unmatched junction bases numbered 6, after V lost 2 bases and J lost 3 bases. Germline-derived CDR1 and CDR2 are MNHEY and SMNVEV (reference sequence). This CDR3 has 15 amino acids. In DNA form, the CDR3 reads TGTGCCAGCAGTTTAATCGGGACAGGCAACTACGAGCAGTACTTC. Translated: CASSLIGTGNYEQYF.

V is TRBV7-9 and J is TRBJ2-7; D might be TRBD1 or TRBD2, each matching 5 bases. Per the germline V gene, CDR1 is SEHNR and CDR2 is FQNEAQ (reference sequence). The CDR3 length is 18 residues. V shed 1 base and J shed 5 bases, with 24 bases lying between them. CDR3 residues: CASSLVSRKPGSGHEQYF. The DNA of the CDR3 is TGTGCCAGCAGCTTAGTTTCCCGGAAACCAGGGAGTGGGCACGAGCAGTACTTC.

The rearrangement links TRBV10-3 to TRBJ2-7, with 9 bases matching TRBD1. This CDR3 spans 13 amino acids. The V gene end was trimmed by 5 bases and the J gene end by 4 bases; junction bases not matched to a gene: 3. The germline V gene encodes CDR1 ENHRY and CDR2 SYGVKD. CDR3 sequence: CAISTTGGYEQYF. In nucleotides, the CDR3 is TGTGCCATCAGTACGACAGGGGGGTACGAGCAGTACTTC.

The chain couples TRBV7-9 to TRBJ1-2; 7 nucleotides line up with TRBD1. The CDR3 runs to 14 residues. The ends lost 5 bases at V and 5 bases at J; junction bases unmatched: 8. CDR1 and CDR2 from the germline V gene are SEHNR and FQNEAQ (reference sequence). CDR3 in DNA: TGTGCCAGCAGCAATAACAGGGGCGGGTATGGCTACACCTTC. It is translated as CASSNNRGGYGYTF. Based on the CDR3 plus reference TRBV7-9 and TRBJ1-2, the full variable domain is DTGVSQNPRHKITKRGQNVTFRCDPISEHNRLYWYRQTLGQGPEFLTYFQNEAQLEKSRLLSDRFSAERPKGSFSTLEIQRTEQGDSAMYLCASSNNRGGYGYTFGSGTRLTVV.

The chain has TRBV5-4 and TRBJ2-3, with D tentatively TRBD1 (6 bases). CDR1 is SGHNT, CDR2 YYREEE, per germline (reference sequence). Trimming removed 4 bases at V and 3 bases at J, with 15 bases between. The CDR3 consists of 15 residues. CDR3 in DNA: TGTGCCAGCAGCCAACTGACAGGAGTTACAGATACGCAGTATTTT. Translated, it gives CASSQLTGVTDTQYF.

A remark on this clone: In the same sample, other DNA sequences code for this CDR3. The V gene is TRBV19, the J gene TRBJ2-7, with unresolved D. This CDR3 has 11 amino acids. Germline lookup yields CDR1 LNHDA and CDR2 SQIVND (reference sequence). Trimming left V 10 bases short and J 7 bases short, with 14 bases between. This CDR3 reads CATSKGGEQYF. The CDR3 DNA reads TGTGCCACCTCAAAAGGTGGAGAGCAGTACTTC.

This clone was observed a few times. CDR3 amino acids: CASRAGGNQPQHF. CDR3 coding DNA: TGTGCCAGCAGGGCAGGGGGCAATCAGCCCCAGCATTTT. The rearrangement joins TRBV6-1 to TRBJ1-5; weak D call: TRBD1 (6 bases). V gave up 6 bases and J gave up 2 bases, with 8 bases separating them. Germline V gene data show CDR1 as MNHNS and CDR2 as SASEGT. The CDR3 totals 13 residues.

The chain combines TRBV29-1 with TRBJ1-5, with D hard to call. V was cut by 0 bases and J by 7 bases, with 10 bases left in between. Germline assignment: CDR1 SQVTM and CDR2 ANQGSEA. This CDR3 comprises 13 residues. The CDR3 DNA sequence: TGCAGCGTTGAAGAAAGGGAAGGGCAGCCCCAGCATTTT. Its translation: CSVEEREGQPQHF. Variable domain in full (rest from reference TRBV29-1 and TRBJ1-5): SAVISQKPSRDICQRGTSLTIQCQVDSQVTMMFWYRQQPGQSLTLIATANQGSEATYESGFVIDKFPISRPNLTFSTLTVSNMSPEDSSIYLCSVEEREGQPQHFGDGTRLSIL.

A single count supports this clone. The V call is TRBV15, the J call TRBJ1-6; 10 nucleotides align to TRBD1. V lost 1 base to trimming and J lost 10 bases; unmatched junction nucleotides: 1. CDR1 and CDR2 (germline): LNHNV, YYDKDF (reference sequence). There are 14 residues in the CDR3. The CDR3 bases are TGTGCCACCAGCAGAGGGACAGGGGGGTCACCCCTCCACTTT. Translation: CATSRGTGGSPLHF.

J is TRBJ2-3 and V is TRBV4-1; 12 positions match TRBD1. Trimming took 4 bases from V and 5 from J; bases not matched to a gene: 7. CDR3 size: 16 residues. Looked up from germline, CDR1 is MGHRA and CDR2 is YSYEKL. The CDR3 sequence is CASSRGTGGLGDTQYF. The CDR3 DNA sequence: TGCGCCAGCAGCCGCGGGACAGGGGGCCTTGGAGATACGCAGTATTTT.